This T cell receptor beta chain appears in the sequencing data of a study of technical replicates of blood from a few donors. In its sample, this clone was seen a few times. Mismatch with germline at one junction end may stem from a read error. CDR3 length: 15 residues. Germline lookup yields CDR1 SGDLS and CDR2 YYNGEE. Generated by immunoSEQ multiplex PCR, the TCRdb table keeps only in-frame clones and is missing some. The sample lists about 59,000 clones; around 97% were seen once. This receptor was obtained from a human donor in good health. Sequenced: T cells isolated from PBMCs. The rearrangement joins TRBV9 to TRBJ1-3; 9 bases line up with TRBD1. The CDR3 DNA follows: TGTGCCAGCAGCGTGGGACAGGGTGCTGGTAACACCATATATTTT. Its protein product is CASSVGQGAGNTIYF.